The clone carrying this TCR beta chain came up a few times. Unique molecular identifiers were used in preparing the TCRbeta library. Using its own MiXCR run on the PCR reads, TCRdb lists one record per CDR3 protein. The table records under 150,000 distinct CDR3 sequences, about 9.6% of them present only once. The data belong to a study of T-cell reconstitution after alpha-beta-depleted transplantation in children. The clonotype originates from a girl less than two years old who had a stem cell transplant for combined immunodeficiency, so the T cells may come from the graft donor. The source material was PBMCs, mostly from graft donor cells, sampled 180 days after TCRalphabeta/CD19-depleted stem cell transplant.

CDR3 protein: CAGTRAGETGELFF. DNA of the CDR3: TGTGCCGGAACGCGAGCGGGGGAGACCGGGGAGCTGTTTTTT. This rearrangement joins TRBV6-1 to TRBJ2-2; 8 bases align to TRBD2. This CDR3 comprises 14 residues. The germline V gene has CDR1 MNHNS and CDR2 SASEGT. Germline trimming cut 11 bases from V and 5 bases from J; bases unmatched to any gene: 10.